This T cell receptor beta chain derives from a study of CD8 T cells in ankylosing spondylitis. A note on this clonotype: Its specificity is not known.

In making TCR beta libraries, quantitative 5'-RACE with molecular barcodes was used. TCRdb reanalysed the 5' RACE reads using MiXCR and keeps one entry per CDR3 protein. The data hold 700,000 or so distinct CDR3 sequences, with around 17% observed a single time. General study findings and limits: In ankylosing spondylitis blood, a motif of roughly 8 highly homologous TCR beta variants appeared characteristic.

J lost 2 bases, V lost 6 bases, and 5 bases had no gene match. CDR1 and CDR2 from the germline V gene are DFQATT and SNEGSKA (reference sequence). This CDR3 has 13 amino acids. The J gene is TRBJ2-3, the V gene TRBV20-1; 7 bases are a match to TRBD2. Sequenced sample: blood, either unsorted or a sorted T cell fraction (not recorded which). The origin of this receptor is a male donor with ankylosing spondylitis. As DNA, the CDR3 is TGCAGTGCCCTAGCGGAGTACACAGATACGCAGTATTTT. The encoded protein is CSALAEYTDTQYF.